This passage covers 9 T cell receptor beta chains from one sample sequenced in a study of Graves' ophthalmopathy and Graves' hyperthyroidism. The sequenced template was RNA, covering the TCR beta CDR3 region. A first-round RT-PCR used HTBI primers, followed by a second-round multiplex PCR. Via MiXCR, TCRdb re-called the multiplex PCR reads, giving one row per CDR3 protein. The sample consists of hundreds of thousands of distinct CDR3 sequences, approximately 39% of them appearing once. Sequenced: peripheral blood. The origin of the receptors is an adult man with Graves' ophthalmopathy.

The chain carries TRBV7-6 and TRBJ2-2, with 8 positions matching TRBD1. The CDR3 covers 15 residues. Germline CDR1 SGHVS, CDR2 FNYEAQ. V was clipped by 1 base and J by 6 bases; unmatched bases: 4. The CDR3: CASSLVQGGPGELFF. CDR3 coding DNA: TGTGCCAGCAGCTTAGTACAGGGGGGTCCCGGGGAGCTGTTTTTT.

This chain joins TRBV25-1 and TRBJ2-5, with 9 bases aligning to TRBD2. Trimming removed 0 bases from V and 5 bases from J; junction bases left unmatched: 4. CDR3 length: 15 residues. In germline, CDR1 is MGHDK, CDR2 SYGVNS. CDR3 sequence (DNA): TGTGCCAGCAGTGAATATAGCGGGAGTCCGGAGACCCAGTACTTC. Residues: CASSEYSGSPETQYF.

This chain joins TRBV2 and TRBJ1-4; D gene uncertain. Germline loops: CDR1 SNHLY, CDR2 FYNNEI. V was clipped by 6 bases and J by 8 bases, with 10 bases between them. The CDR3 length is 12 residues. CDR3 DNA: TGTGCCAGCAGGGAGGTAGGCGAAAAACTGTTTTTT. As protein: CASREVGEKLFF.

This clonotype has a handful of counts. The V gene is TRBV12-5, the J gene TRBJ1-2; no clear D. V lost 1 base, J lost 6 bases, and 12 bases lay in between. CDR3 size: 14 residues. Germline V gene sequence: CDR1 LGHNT, CDR2 FRNRAP. The CDR3 sequence is CASGLGFRVDGYTF. As DNA, the CDR3 is TGTGCTAGTGGTTTGGGTTTTCGGGTAGATGGCTACACCTTC. Complete variable domain (other parts from reference TRBV12-5 and TRBJ1-2): DARVTQTPRHKVTEMGQEVTMRCQPILGHNTVFWYRQTMMQGLELLAYFRNRAPLDDSGMPKDRFSAEMPDATLATLKIQPSEPRDSAVYFCASGLGFRVDGYTFGSGTRLTVV.

This clonotype was counted many times. This chain connects TRBV7-8 to TRBJ2-5; D is perhaps TRBD1 (6 bases). CDR1 and CDR2 from the germline V gene are SGHVS and FQNEAQ. This CDR3 is 14 amino acids long. Deletions cut 4 bases from V and 5 bases from J, with 14 bases between. As DNA, the CDR3 is TGTGCCAGCAGCTCGAACAGGGTTCCCGAGACCCAGTACTTC. This gives the protein CASSSNRVPETQYF.

The chain employs TRBV7-2 and TRBJ2-5; 7 bases map to TRBD1. The CDR3 extends over 17 amino acids. Per germline, CDR1 SGHTA and CDR2 FQGNSA. V was pared by 5 bases and J by 0 bases, with 12 bases of the junction left unmatched. The CDR3 sequence is CASSPTGILKDQETQYF. Here the CDR3 DNA reads TGTGCCAGCAGCCCGACAGGGATTCTCAAGGACCAAGAGACCCAGTACTTC.

This clonotype was recorded many times. V gene TRBV12-3 or TRBV12-4 combines with J gene TRBJ1-5; TRBD1 is a possible D gene (6 bases). CDR3 length: 16 amino acids. V dropped 2 bases and J dropped 5 bases, with 16 bases sitting between them. The CDR3 here is CASSLRGVGSHQPQHF. The CDR3 coding sequence is TGTGCCAGCAGTTTAAGGGGGGTAGGGTCGCATCAGCCCCAGCATTTT.

Of note for this clonotype: Germline is not matched at one junction end, which may reflect a read error. The gene calls are TRBV11-2 and TRBJ2-7; 14 bases fit TRBD2. The CDR3 length is 16 residues. CDR1 and CDR2 (germline): SGHAT, FQNNGV. CDR3 loop: CACSFRGLAGANKQYF. The CDR3 nucleotides are TGTGCCTGCAGCTTTCGGGGACTAGCGGGAGCGAACAAGCAGTACTTC.

CDR3 sequence reads: CASSLSSTSGNTGELFF. The CDR3 nucleotides are TGTGCCAGCAGTTTATCCTCGACTAGCGGAAACACCGGGGAGCTGTTTTTT. The chain is built from TRBV2 and TRBJ2-2; TRBD2 matches at 9 bases. The CDR3 totals 17 residues. From germline, CDR1 is SNHLY and CDR2 FYNNEI. V shed 5 bases and J 2 bases; nucleotides not matched to a gene: 9.